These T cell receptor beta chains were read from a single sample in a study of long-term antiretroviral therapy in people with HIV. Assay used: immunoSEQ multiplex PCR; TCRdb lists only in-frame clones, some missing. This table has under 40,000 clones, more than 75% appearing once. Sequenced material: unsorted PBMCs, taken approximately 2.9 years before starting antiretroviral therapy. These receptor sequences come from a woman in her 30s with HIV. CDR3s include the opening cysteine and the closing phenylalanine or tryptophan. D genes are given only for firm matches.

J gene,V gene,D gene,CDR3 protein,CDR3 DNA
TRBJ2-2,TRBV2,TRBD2,CASSEMAGLAFTGELFF,TGTGCCAGCAGTGAAATGGCTGGACTAGCGTTCACCGGGGAGCTGTTTTTT
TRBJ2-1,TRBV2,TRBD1,CASSEEFFERTGEFF,TGTGCCAGCAGTGAGGAGTTTTTCGAGAGGACAGGGGAGTTCTTC
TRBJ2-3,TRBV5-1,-,CASSQVGGGDTQYF,TGCGCCAGCAGTCAGGTGGGGGGTGGGGATACGCAGTATTTT
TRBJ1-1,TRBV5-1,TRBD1,CASSFWGRGLRRQGQNTEAFF,TGCGCCAGCAGCTTCTGGGGCAGGGGGTTAAGGCGCCAAGGACAGAACACTGAAGCTTTCTTT
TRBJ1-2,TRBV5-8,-,CASRAKQGSTF,TGTGCCAGCAGGGCTAAACAGGGATCCACCTTC
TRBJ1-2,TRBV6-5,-,CASSYGEGAGYTF,TGTGCCAGCAGTTACGGGGAGGGTGCTGGCTACACCTTC
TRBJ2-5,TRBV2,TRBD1,CASSGQGAGETQYF,TGTGCCAGCAGTGGACAGGGGGCGGGAGAGACCCAGTACTTC
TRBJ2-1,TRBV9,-,CASSVVISGSYNEQFF,TGTGCCAGCAGCGTAGTAATAAGCGGGTCCTACAATGAGCAGTTCTTC
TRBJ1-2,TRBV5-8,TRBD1,CASSLPGQGVTDGYTF,TGTGCCAGCAGCTTGCCCGGACAGGGGGTTACGGATGGCTACACCTTC
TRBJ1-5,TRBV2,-,CASSSGTLPGQPQHF,TGTGCCAGCAGTTCCGGGACGCTCCCCGGTCAGCCCCAGCATTTT